What follows are 18 T cell receptor beta chains derived from one specimen sequenced in a study of T cell responses to AZD1222 COVID-19 vaccine. The assay was immunoSEQ multiplex PCR, and TCRdb's table has in-frame clones only and misses some. The sample shows 140,000 to 150,000 clones, approximately 88% of them seen only once. The input for sequencing was peripheral blood, taken on day 0 of AZD1222 vaccination. Every receptor here comes from an adult in good health.

The V call is TRBV5-5, the J call TRBJ1-1; D gene uncertain. Germline CDR1 SGHKS, CDR2 YYEKEE (reference sequence). CDR3 length equals 15 residues. Trimming cost V 0 bases and J 0 bases, with 9 bases left between them. The CDR3 DNA follows: TGTGCCAGCAGCTTGGGACCTACTTTGAACACTGAAGCTTTCTTT. Translation gives CASSLGPTLNTEAFF.

The rearrangement joins TRBV7-9 to TRBJ2-3; 12 nucleotides align to TRBD2. The CDR3 runs 19 residues. Trimming took 5 bases from V and 2 from J; bases not matched to a gene: 14. From germline, CDR1 is SEHNR and CDR2 FQNEAQ (reference sequence). Here the CDR3 DNA reads TGTGCCAGCAGCCATCTTCTAGCGGGGGGGCCGAGATACACAGATACGCAGTATTTT. This encodes CASSHLLAGGPRYTDTQYF.

The chain uses TRBV11-2 and TRBJ2-1; 12 nucleotides match TRBD2. The CDR3 has 15 residues. CDR1 and CDR2 (germline): SGHAT, FQNNGV. Losses at the gene ends were 2 bases for V and 9 bases for J; bases not matched to a gene: 5. CDR3 region: CASSLTTSGGGEQFF. In nucleotides, the CDR3 is TGTGCCAGCAGCTTAACGACTAGCGGGGGTGGTGAGCAGTTCTTC.

J is TRBJ1-5 and V is TRBV19, with D possibly TRBD1 on 5 matching bases. V lost 4 bases to trimming and J lost 4 bases, with 8 bases between them. The CDR3 loop spans 13 amino acids. CDR1 LNHDA and CDR2 SQIVND come from the germline V gene (reference sequence). The CDR3 DNA sequence: TGTGCCAGTAGTACTCAGGGAAATCAGCCCCAGCATTTT. As protein: CASSTQGNQPQHF.

The chain joins TRBV5-1 to TRBJ1-4; D not resolved. The V end lost 5 bases, the J end lost 6 bases, and 17 bases lay between the germline ends. This CDR3 region has 15 residues. Germline V gives CDR1 SGHRS, CDR2 YFSETQ. As DNA, the CDR3 is TGCGCCAGCAGTGGTGAGGCCAGAGTTTATGAAAAACTGTTTTTT. Protein sequence: CASSGEARVYEKLFF.

The CDR3 loop reads CASSPDRQSGAFF. The CDR3 DNA follows: TGTGCCAGCAGCCCAGACAGGCAAAGCGGAGCTTTCTTT. V is TRBV7-2 and J is TRBJ1-1; a possible D gene is TRBD1 (6 bases). CDR1 and CDR2 from the germline V gene are SGHTA and FQGNSA. This CDR3 has 13 amino acids. The V end lost 5 bases, the J end lost 10 bases, and 17 bases lay between the germline ends.

This rearrangement joins TRBV7-2 to TRBJ2-5, with 11 bases aligning to TRBD2. The CDR3 extends over 14 amino acids. Per the germline V gene, CDR1 is SGHTA and CDR2 is FQGNSA. V lost 8 bases and J lost 4; bases outside the gene matches: 6. CDR3 region: CASSVAGGGETQYF. Written as DNA, the CDR3 is TGTGCCAGCTCGGTAGCGGGGGGGGGAGAGACCCAGTACTTC.

The V call is TRBV11-2, the J call TRBJ2-2; 9 bases align to TRBD1. Germline CDR1 and CDR2: SGHAT and FQNNGV. The V and J ends lost 5 bases and 6 bases, in that order; junction bases with no gene match: 4. This CDR3 is 14 amino acids long. Here the CDR3 DNA reads TGTGCCAGCAGCCGGGACAGGGTGTCCGGGGAGCTGTTTTTT. It specifies CASSRDRVSGELFF.

This clone has a handful of counts. V usage is TRBV24-1 and J usage is TRBJ2-3; D not resolved. CDR1 and CDR2 from the germline V gene are KGHDR and SFDVKD. There are 12 residues in the CDR3. The V end lost 6 bases, the J end lost 8 bases, and 11 bases lay between the germline ends. CDR3 loop: CATSPTGSTQYF. Here the CDR3 DNA reads TGTGCCACCAGTCCGACTGGAAGTACGCAGTATTTT.

The V gene is TRBV7-9, the J gene TRBJ2-2, with D possibly TRBD2 on 7 matching bases. Germline CDR1 and CDR2: SEHNR and FQNEAQ (reference sequence). V was trimmed by 5 bases and J by 3 bases, leaving 13 bases between them. The CDR3 extends over 15 amino acids. The CDR3 DNA reads TGTGCCAGCAGCCTCGCGGGGGCGCACACCGGGGAGCTGTTTTTT. As protein: CASSLAGAHTGELFF. The full variable domain, its missing parts supplied by reference TRBV7-9 and TRBJ2-2, is DTGVSQNPRHKITKRGQNVTFRCDPISEHNRLYWYRQTLGQGPEFLTYFQNEAQLEKSRLLSDRFSAERPKGSFSTLEIQRTEQGDSAMYLCASSLAGAHTGELFFGEGSRLTVL.

The chain uses TRBV19 and TRBJ2-2; a weak D match, TRBD1 (6 bases). Germline values: CDR1 LNHDA, CDR2 SQIVND (reference sequence). The CDR3 runs 16 residues. Trimming shortened V by 8 bases and J by 1 base, and 17 bases separated the two germline ends. Here the CDR3 reads CASHLGKGVNTGELFF. The CDR3 coding sequence is TGTGCCAGTCACCTCGGGAAGGGGGTGAACACCGGGGAGCTGTTTTTT.

This chain links TRBV7-9 with TRBJ2-2; the D gene is possibly TRBD2 (5 bases). The CDR3 runs to 13 residues. The germline gives CDR1 SEHNR, CDR2 FQNEAQ (reference sequence). V gave up 5 bases and J gave up 6 bases, with 10 bases separating them. The CDR3 DNA reads TGTGCCAGCAGCCAAGTACTAGCCGGGGAGCTGTTTTTT. Translating it yields CASSQVLAGELFF.

V and J are TRBV5-5 and TRBJ2-7, with TRBD2 matching 8 bases. With 3 bases clipped from V and 3 bases from J, the junction kept 11 bases outside the gene matches. This CDR3 has 16 residues. CDR1 SGHKS and CDR2 YYEKEE come from the germline V gene (reference sequence). Here the CDR3 reads CASSSPERAGDYEQYF. The CDR3 coding sequence is TGTGCCAGCAGCTCACCGGAACGAGCGGGGGACTACGAGCAGTACTTC.

The chain couples TRBV6-5 to TRBJ2-7; 8 bases align to TRBD1. The V gene end was trimmed by 10 bases and the J gene end by 6 bases; junction bases not matched to a gene: 11. The CDR3 contains 13 residues. CDR1 and CDR2 (germline): MNHEY, SVGAGI. This chain's CDR3 is CAIRRGRNPEQYF. The CDR3 coding sequence is TGTGCCATACGCAGGGGGCGCAACCCCGAGCAGTACTTC.

The chain has TRBV18 and TRBJ1-5, with 8 bases fitting TRBD1. Germline V lookup: CDR1 KGHSH, CDR2 LQKENI. The CDR3 extends over 15 amino acids. The junction had 10 bases not matched to a gene; V was cut back by 6 bases and J by 6 bases. CDR3 nucleotides: TGTGCCAGCTCCCCGGACAGGGTAGCTAGTCAGCCCCAGCATTTT. Protein product: CASSPDRVASQPQHF.

The genes are TRBV6-5 and TRBJ1-1, with D perhaps matching TRBD1 (5 bases). Deletions cut 1 base from V and 4 bases from J, with 10 bases between. This CDR3 is built from 14 residues. The germline V gene has CDR1 MNHEY and CDR2 SVGAGI. The CDR3 loop reads CASSYYRDSTEAFF. DNA of the CDR3: TGTGCCAGCAGTTACTACCGAGACAGCACTGAAGCTTTCTTT.

The sample holds one count of this clone. V and J are TRBV28 and TRBJ1-1, with D perhaps TRBD1 (5 bases). The V and J ends lost 5 bases and 8 bases respectively, with 12 bases between them. Germline CDR1 is MDHEN and CDR2 is SYDVKM. There are 12 residues in the CDR3. The CDR3 nucleotides are TGTGCCAGCAGTCAAGGGGTTGGGGAAGCTTTCTTT. Translating it yields CASSQGVGEAFF. The whole variable domain, remainder taken from reference TRBV28 and TRBJ1-1, is DVKVTQSSRYLVKRTGEKVFLECVQDMDHENMFWYRQDPGLGLRLIYFSYDVKMKEKGDIPEGYSVSREKKERFSLILESASTNQTSMYLCASSQGVGEAFFGQGTRLTVV.

V is TRBV7-3 and J is TRBJ2-3; the D gene is possibly TRBD2 (6 bases). The germline V gene has CDR1 SGHTA and CDR2 FQGTGA. Trimming stripped 2 bases from V and 2 bases from J, with 8 bases between. This CDR3 is built from 14 residues. The DNA for the CDR3 is TGTGCCAGCAGCTTAGGGGGGACCACAGATACGCAGTATTTT. Its translation is CASSLGGTTDTQYF.